This TCR beta chain was obtained from a study of molecular identifiers for immune sequencing clone quantification. Study outcomes and limitations: Whereas naive cells kept under 1% of molecules in clones above 20 RNA copies, such clones held over 97% in effectors.

V shed 2 bases and J shed 5 bases, with 7 bases lying between them. The CDR3 runs 13 residues. Germline V gives CDR1 KGHDR, CDR2 SFDVKD. Listed TCR primers, together with previously described methods, were used for the bulk TCR libraries. TCRdb used MiXCR to reprocess the PCR reads, holding one entry per CDR3 protein. The repertoire holds under 650,000 distinct CDR3 sequences, just under 20% seen once, with 0.75% to 0.95% in the top ten. This clonotype was detected ten times or more. Its matching antigen is unknown. Sequencing was performed on naive CD8+ T cells from blood, with Jurkat cell RNA spiked in. Indicated subset: FACS-sorted CD8+CD4-CCR7+CD45RA+ naive T cells. The receptor comes from a human donor in good health. Some libraries in this study had Jurkat cell RNA spiked in. The chain joins TRBV24-1 to TRBJ2-3; D gene unclear. This CDR3 is CATSDSLGDTQYF. CDR3 bases: TGTGCCACCAGTGATTCCTTGGGAGATACGCAGTATTTT.